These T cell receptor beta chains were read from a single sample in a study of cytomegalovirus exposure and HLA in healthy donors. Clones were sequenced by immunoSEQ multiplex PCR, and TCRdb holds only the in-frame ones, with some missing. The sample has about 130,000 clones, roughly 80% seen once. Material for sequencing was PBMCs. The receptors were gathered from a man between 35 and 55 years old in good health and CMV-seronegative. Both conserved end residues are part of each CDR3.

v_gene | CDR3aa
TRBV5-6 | CASSWWGNNEQFF
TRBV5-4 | CASSLGQEYYGYTF
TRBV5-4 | CASSLLLSSDQQETQYF
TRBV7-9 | CSSSSSGNEQFF
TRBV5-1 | CASSLVSTGESFF
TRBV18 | CASSPRASGRASQETQYF
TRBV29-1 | CSVKTGIDSYEQYF
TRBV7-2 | CASSLRQTSYEQYF
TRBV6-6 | CASSYLTRDTEAFF
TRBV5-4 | CASSFIPGQGANSPLHF
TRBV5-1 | CASSLGQGGTDTQYF
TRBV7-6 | CASSLAQGSDTQYF
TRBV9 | CASSSRGGGNEQFF
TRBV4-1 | CASSPNGRGRDYGYTF
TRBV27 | CASYRRASAMNTGELFF
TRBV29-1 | CSVGGGRYEQYF
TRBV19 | CASSIAGHGYEQYF
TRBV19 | CASSPPGQFQETQYF
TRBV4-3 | CASSQERAGTSGGETQYF
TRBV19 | CASRESQRVRQPQHF
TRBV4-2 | CASSQATSGGGTDTQYF
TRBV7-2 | CASSRNRDTEAFF
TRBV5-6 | CASSPRHEQYF
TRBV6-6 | CASIDSGRGTDTQYF
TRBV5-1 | CASSLLLAGDIVETQYF
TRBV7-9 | CASSRQGPYGYTF
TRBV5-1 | CASSLASGVKETQYF
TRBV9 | CASSVARSNTEAFF
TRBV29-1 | CSVRVTNSNQPQHF
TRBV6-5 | CASSYLGQGHGYTF
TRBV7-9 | CASSWGGSQPQHF